This TCR beta chain was sequenced for a study of shared clonotypes between healthy human individuals. General study findings and limits: Estimated richness values were generally larger in naive subsets than in memory subsets. Large depth notwithstanding, sorted-subset sequencing proved incomplete by rarefaction. How much donors shared clonotypes was expected to be affected by sequencing depth.

Sequencing used immunoSEQ multiplex PCR; TCRdb keeps in-frame clones, though not all of them. The sample has 950,000 to 1,100,000 clones, about 80% seen once. Among the donors, all were Caucasian adults who lived in Nashville, Tennessee. The CDR3 consists of 16 residues. Germline V gene sequence: CDR1 LNHDA, CDR2 SQIVND (reference sequence). V gave up 7 bases and J gave up 9 bases, with 27 bases separating them. The sample holds a few counts of this clone. Its antigen is unknown. The sequence was obtained from a man aged 18 to 35 in good health. Some clones in this sample may be carry-over from other donors' samples. Sequencing used memory CD4+ T cells from PBMCs. Indicated subset: CD45RA-negative fraction. The V gene is TRBV19, the J gene TRBJ1-2; possible D gene TRBD1, 6 bases. The CDR3 nucleotides read TGTGCCAGTAACTTACGACAGGCCCTTTCTATGACGAGCTACACCTTC. It encodes CASNLRQALSMTSYTF.